The 29 T cell receptor beta chains reported below all come from one sample, sequenced in a study of blood T cell repertoires in COVID-19. The protocol was immunoSEQ multiplex PCR, while the TCRdb copy is restricted to in-frame clones and leaves out a portion. Of 75,000 to 100,000 clones listed, more than 75% were seen once; the top ten hold 15%. The sample taken for sequencing was peripheral blood. These receptors were obtained from a human donor in a cohort sampled during active COVID-19.

This clone has only a few counts. The chain has TRBV5-6 and TRBJ1-2; D unclear. The CDR3 totals 14 residues. V shed 3 bases and J shed 7 bases, with 16 bases lying between them. Germline assignment: CDR1 SGHDT and CDR2 YYEEEE. CDR3 sequence: CASSSRHPGSGYTF. The CDR3 nucleotides are TGTGCCAGCAGCTCAAGGCACCCGGGGTCTGGCTACACCTTC.

This clone has just one count. V and J are TRBV7-9 and TRBJ2-1; 8 nucleotides line up with TRBD2. Germline V gene sequence: CDR1 SEHNR, CDR2 FQNEAQ (reference sequence). V gave up 5 bases and J gave up 0 bases; unmatched junction bases: 6. The CDR3 runs to 16 residues. The CDR3 sequence is CASSPWSGGSYNEQFF. The CDR3 region has the DNA TGTGCCAGCAGCCCCTGGAGCGGGGGCTCCTACAATGAGCAGTTCTTC.

The chain recombines TRBV2 with TRBJ2-4; weak D call: TRBD2 (5 bases). This CDR3 has 13 amino acids. Trimming stripped 2 bases from V and 9 bases from J, with 11 bases between. The germline V gene encodes CDR1 SNHLY and CDR2 FYNNEI. CDR3 bases: TGTGCCAGCAGTGAAAGGGAGTCTATCATTCAGTACTTC. Residues: CASSERESIIQYF.

This clone showed up just a few times. J is TRBJ2-7 and V is TRBV11-2; perhaps TRBD1 as D (6 bases). The CDR3 is 13 amino acids. V lost 2 bases and J 2 bases, leaving 7 bases between the germline ends. CDR1 is SGHAT, CDR2 FQNNGV, per germline. The CDR3 DNA sequence: TGTGCCAGCAGCTTACACAGGGCCTACGAGCAGTACTTC. It specifies CASSLHRAYEQYF.

The rearrangement joins TRBV24-1 to TRBJ2-1; 7 nucleotides align to TRBD1. Germline V CDR1 and CDR2: KGHDR, SFDVKD. The CDR3 totals 16 residues. Trimming took 5 bases from V and 0 from J; bases not matched to a gene: 6. DNA of the CDR3: TGTGCCACCAGTGCCCTAGGGGGCGTCTCCTACAATGAGCAGTTCTTC. This encodes CATSALGGVSYNEQFF.

V usage is TRBV19 and J usage is TRBJ1-1; 7 positions match TRBD1. CDR3 length: 16 residues. The ends lost 4 bases at V and 1 base at J; junction bases unmatched: 9. Germline V CDR1 and CDR2: LNHDA, SQIVND (reference sequence). The DNA of the CDR3 is TGTGCCAGTAGTACCCTGGGGGACAGCAGGAACACTGAAGCTTTCTTT. Its translation: CASSTLGDSRNTEAFF.

The chain is built from TRBV27 and TRBJ2-7; D may be TRBD1 (6 bases). The CDR3 totals 15 residues. Germline V gives CDR1 MNHEY, CDR2 SMNVEV (reference sequence). V was clipped by 8 bases and J by 1 base, with 18 bases between them. The CDR3 region has the DNA TGTGCCAGCTCCAACGCGGCAGGGGCGTCCTACGAGCAGTACTTC. Protein product: CASSNAAGASYEQYF.

The V gene is TRBV6-1, the J gene TRBJ1-2; 7 bases are shared with TRBD1. Germline CDR1 reads MNHNS; CDR2 reads SASEGT. This CDR3 region has 13 residues. Trimming removed 3 bases from V and 5 bases from J; junction bases left unmatched: 3. This CDR3 reads CASSDGTVYGYTF. The CDR3 DNA is TGTGCCAGCAGTGATGGGACAGTGTATGGCTACACCTTC.

The rearrangement links TRBV27 to TRBJ2-1; 9 nucleotides line up with TRBD2. CDR1 is MNHEY and CDR2 is SMNVEV in the germline V gene (reference sequence). This CDR3 has 17 residues. J lost 0 bases, V lost 5 bases, and 8 bases had no gene match. CDR3 nucleotides: TGTGCCAGCAGTCCCTGGGGTAGCGGGAGCTCCTACAATGAGCAGTTCTTC. This gives the protein CASSPWGSGSSYNEQFF.

V and J are TRBV5-4 and TRBJ1-1, with 10 bases matching TRBD1. V trimming: 4 bases; J trimming: 0 bases; junction bases outside the gene matches: 6. In germline, CDR1 is SGHNT, CDR2 YYREEE (reference sequence). The CDR3 sequence is 16 residues long. CDR3 nucleotide sequence: TGTGCCAGCAGCCTGGGGACAGGGGCCATGAACACTGAAGCTTTCTTT. Translation: CASSLGTGAMNTEAFF.

The V call is TRBV3-1 (or the pseudogene TRBV3-2), the J call TRBJ1-4; 10 bases line up with TRBD1. Trimming took 5 bases from V and 4 from J; bases not matched to a gene: 7. Per the germline V gene, CDR1 is LGHDT and CDR2 is YNNKEL (reference sequence). The CDR3 runs to 16 residues. Here the CDR3 DNA reads TGTGCCAGCAGCAAGGACAGGGGGTTCGTTAATGAAAAACTGTTTTTT. It is translated as CASSKDRGFVNEKLFF.

The chain carries TRBV9 and TRBJ1-1, with 7 nucleotides matching TRBD1. This CDR3 has 16 amino acids. V gave up 2 bases and J gave up 4 bases; unmatched junction bases: 11. Per the germline V gene, CDR1 is SGDLS and CDR2 is YYNGEE. Written as DNA, the CDR3 is TGTGCCAGCAGCGTGACAGGGTTTGGGATGGGCACTGAAGCTTTCTTT. Encoded protein: CASSVTGFGMGTEAFF.

CDR3 protein: CASSKVTNSGRPNTGELFF. CDR3 nucleotides: TGTGCCAGCAGCAAAGTGACTAATAGCGGGAGGCCGAACACCGGGGAGCTGTTTTTT. V gene TRBV21-1 combines with J gene TRBJ2-2; no DNA check was done on the table's D call, TRBD2. TRBV21-1 is described as a pseudogene. The CDR3 runs 19 residues.

The J gene is TRBJ2-7, the V gene TRBV19; 8 bases are a match to TRBD1. The trim removed 5 bases at V and 2 bases at J, leaving 5 bases unmatched. CDR1 is LNHDA and CDR2 is SQIVND in the germline V gene (reference sequence). CDR3 length: 14 amino acids. The CDR3 DNA reads TGTGCCAGTAGTTGGGCAGGGGGCCCCTACGAGCAGTACTTC. Translation gives CASSWAGGPYEQYF.

The CDR3 bases are TGTGCCAGCAGCCCGAGGACAGGGACCGCATACGAGCAGTACTTC. Translated, it gives CASSPRTGTAYEQYF. This rearrangement joins TRBV14 to TRBJ2-7; 8 positions agree with TRBD1. Germline V gene data show CDR1 as SGHDN and CDR2 as FVKESK. V lost 4 bases, J lost 4 bases, and 9 bases stayed unmatched. The CDR3 consists of 15 residues.

This sequence joins TRBV5-8 and TRBJ1-6; D is perhaps TRBD1 (5 bases). The CDR3 is 14 residues long. Germline lookup yields CDR1 SGHTS and CDR2 YDEGEE. V was clipped by 2 bases and J by 10 bases, with 13 bases between them. The chain's CDR3 is CASSFLGPRSPLHF. CDR3 DNA: TGTGCCAGCAGCTTCCTGGGGCCGCGATCACCCCTCCACTTT.

This rearrangement joins TRBV2 to TRBJ2-3, with D perhaps matching TRBD2 (6 bases). V was cut by 4 bases and J by 2 bases, with 19 bases left in between. CDR1 SNHLY and CDR2 FYNNEI come from the germline V gene. This CDR3 comprises 17 residues. The CDR3 bases are TGTGCCAGCAGTGCCCTTAATTGGAGGAGGGACACAGATACGCAGTATTTT. Translated: CASSALNWRRDTDTQYF.

CDR3 sequence: CASSQVWTDYEQYF. DNA of the CDR3: TGCGCCAGCAGCCAAGTGTGGACTGACTACGAGCAGTACTTC. This chain uses TRBV4-3 with TRBJ2-7; D possibly corresponds to TRBD2 (5 bases). V lost 1 base and J lost 3, with 10 bases in between. Germline V gives CDR1 LGHNA, CDR2 YSLEER. CDR3 length: 14 amino acids.

The V call is TRBV6-1, the J call TRBJ2-3, with 10 bases that match TRBD2. Germline V CDR1 and CDR2: MNHNS, SASEGT. The CDR3 is made up of 17 amino acids. Trimming took 2 bases from V and 7 from J; bases not matched to a gene: 12. The CDR3 loop is CASSETVPSGGLYTQYF. The CDR3 nucleotides are TGTGCCAGCAGTGAAACTGTGCCTAGCGGGGGCTTATATACGCAGTATTTT.

This clone came up once. This chain connects TRBV5-1 to TRBJ2-5, with 11 bases matching TRBD1. The CDR3 extends over 14 amino acids. CDR1 and CDR2 from the germline V gene are SGHRS and YFSETQ. Losses at the gene ends were 6 bases for V and 5 bases for J; bases not matched to a gene: 6. The CDR3: CASTSGQGGETQYF. CDR3 in DNA: TGCGCCAGCACCTCGGGACAGGGGGGCGAGACCCAGTACTTC. The entire variable domain, with the rest obtained from reference TRBV5-1 and TRBJ2-5, is as follows: KAGVTQTPRYLIKTRGQQVTLSCSPISGHRSVSWYQQTPGQGLQFLFEYFSETQRNKGNFPGRFSGRQFSNSRSEMNVSTLELGDSALYLCASTSGQGGETQYFGPGTRLLVL.

In DNA, the CDR3 is TGTGCCAGCAGCCCGGGACAAAGTCTCAACGAGCAGTACTTC. Residues: CASSPGQSLNEQYF. The chain employs TRBV6-5 and TRBJ2-7; TRBD1 might be the D (6 bases). CDR3 length: 14 residues. Germline loops: CDR1 MNHEY, CDR2 SVGAGI. V was cut by 6 bases and J by 5 bases, with 17 bases left in between.

The chain carries TRBV27 and TRBJ2-3; 8 bases align to TRBD2. The CDR3 has 15 amino acids. Germline trimming cut 2 bases from V and 1 base from J; bases unmatched to any gene: 2. Germline CDR1 and CDR2: MNHEY and SMNVEV (reference sequence). Written as DNA, the CDR3 is TGTGCCAGCAGTTTAAGTAGCGGGGGCACAGATACGCAGTATTTT. Translating it yields CASSLSSGGTDTQYF.

The chain has TRBV4-1 and TRBJ2-7, with TRBD2 matching 7 bases. Germline trimming cut 1 base from V and 3 bases from J; bases unmatched to any gene: 9. This CDR3 has 16 amino acids. Germline lookup yields CDR1 MGHRA and CDR2 YSYEKL. The CDR3 DNA reads TGCGCCAGCAGCCAAGCCCGGGAGGCGTTGGACTACGAGCAGTACTTC. Encoded protein: CASSQAREALDYEQYF.

J is TRBJ1-2 and V is TRBV19; maybe TRBD1 (5 bases). The V and J ends lost 9 bases and 4 bases respectively, with 15 bases between them. The CDR3 covers 13 residues. Germline-derived CDR1 and CDR2 are LNHDA and SQIVND (reference sequence). CDR3 sequence: CASSMEGRYGYTF. The CDR3 DNA reads TGTGCCAGCTCCATGGAGGGGCGCTATGGCTACACCTTC.

The V and J genes are TRBV16 and TRBJ2-3; 8 bases align to TRBD2. V lost 1 base, J lost 6 bases, and 6 bases stayed unmatched. Looked up from germline, CDR1 is KGHSY and CDR2 is FQNENV. CDR3 length: 15 residues. The CDR3 loop is CASSQFLAGLDTQYF. The CDR3 DNA sequence: TGTGCCAGCAGCCAATTCCTAGCGGGTTTGGATACGCAGTATTTT.

This sequence joins TRBV5-1 and TRBJ2-3; D perhaps matches TRBD2 (5 bases). The V gene lost 5 bases and the J gene lost 2 bases, with 9 bases spanning the gap. CDR3 length: 13 amino acids. Per germline, CDR1 SGHRS and CDR2 YFSETQ. CDR3 sequence (DNA): TGCGCCAGCAGGACCGGGAACACAGATACGCAGTATTTT. It codes for CASRTGNTDTQYF.

The rearrangement joins TRBV19 to TRBJ1-2; 7 nucleotides match TRBD1. Unmatched junction bases numbered 6, after V lost 5 bases and J lost 3 bases. CDR3 length equals 14 residues. CDR1 is LNHDA, CDR2 SQIVND, per germline (reference sequence). The CDR3 nucleotides are TGTGCCAGTAGTCCAGGGGGAGAACACTATGGCTACACCTTC. It yields the protein CASSPGGEHYGYTF.

The chain recombines TRBV5-4 with TRBJ1-1; D remains ambiguous. V lost 1 base and J 1 base, leaving 5 bases between the germline ends. CDR1 is SGHNT and CDR2 is YYREEE in the germline V gene (reference sequence). The CDR3 loop spans 13 amino acids. The CDR3: CASSLNTNTEAFF. The CDR3 region has the DNA TGTGCCAGCAGCTTGAACACGAACACTGAAGCTTTCTTT. Together with reference TRBV5-4 and TRBJ1-1, the CDR3 gives the full variable domain: ETGVTQSPTHLIKTRGQQVTLRCSSQSGHNTVSWYQQALGQGPQFIFQYYREEENGRGNFPPRFSGLQFPNYSSELNVNALELDDSALYLCASSLNTNTEAFFGQGTRLTVV.

Here the CDR3 reads CASSQGTSGRGTDTQYF. As DNA, the CDR3 is TGTGCCAGCAGCCAAGGGACTAGCGGGAGGGGGACAGATACGCAGTATTTT. The genes are TRBV4-2 and TRBJ2-3; 15 bases line up with TRBD2. The germline V gene has CDR1 LGHNA and CDR2 YNFKEQ. The CDR3 loop spans 17 amino acids. Trimming cost V 1 base and J 3 bases; bases outside gene matches: 2.